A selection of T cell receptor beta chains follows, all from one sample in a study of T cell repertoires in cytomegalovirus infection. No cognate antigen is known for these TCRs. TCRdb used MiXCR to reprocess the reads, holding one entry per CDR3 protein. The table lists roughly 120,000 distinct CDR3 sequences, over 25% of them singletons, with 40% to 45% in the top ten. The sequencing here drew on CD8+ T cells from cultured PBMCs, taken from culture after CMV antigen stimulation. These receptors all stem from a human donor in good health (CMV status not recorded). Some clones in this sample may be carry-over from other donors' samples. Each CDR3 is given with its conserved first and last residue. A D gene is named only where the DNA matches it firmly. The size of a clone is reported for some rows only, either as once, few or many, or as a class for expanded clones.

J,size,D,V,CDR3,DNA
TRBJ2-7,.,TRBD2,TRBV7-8,CASSRWGGTGDYEQYF,TGTGCCAGCAGCAGATGGGGGGGGACGGGAGACTACGAGCAGTACTTC
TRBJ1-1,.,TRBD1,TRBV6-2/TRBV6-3,CASRPAWTGELNTEAFF,TGTGCCAGCAGACCCGCCTGGACAGGGGAATTGAACACTGAAGCTTTCTTT
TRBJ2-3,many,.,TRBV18,CASSPQETSAFITQYF,TGTGCCAGCTCACCACAGGAGACATCGGCCTTTATTACGCAGTATTTT
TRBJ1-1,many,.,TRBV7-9,CASSLNLGVSRTEAFF,TGTGCCAGCAGCTTAAACTTGGGGGTCTCGAGAACTGAAGCTTTCTTT
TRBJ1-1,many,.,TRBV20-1,CSARDLASTMNTEAFF,TGCAGTGCTAGAGATTTGGCGTCGACCATGAACACTGAAGCTTTCTTT
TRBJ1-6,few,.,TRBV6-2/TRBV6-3,CASLPEGATNSPLHF,TGTGCCAGCCTCCCCGAGGGAGCGACTAATTCACCCCTCCACTTT
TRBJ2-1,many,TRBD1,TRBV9,CASSVAGTDYNEQFF,TGTGCCAGCAGCGTAGCAGGGACAGACTACAATGAGCAGTTCTTC
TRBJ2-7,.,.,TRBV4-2,CASSQTYGDTYEQYF,TGTGCCAGCAGCCAAACATACGGGGATACCTACGAGCAGTACTTC
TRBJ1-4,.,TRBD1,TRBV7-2,CASSSYVPQGADEKLFF,TGTGCCAGCAGCTCCTACGTCCCTCAGGGGGCGGATGAAAAACTGTTTTTT
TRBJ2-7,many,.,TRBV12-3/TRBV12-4,CASSLGGEQYF,TGTGCCAGCAGTTTAGGGGGCGAGCAGTACTTC
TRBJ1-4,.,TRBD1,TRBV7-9,CASSQTRGRSPDDGEKLFF,TGTGCCAGCAGCCAAACTAGGGGGCGCAGTCCCGACGATGGTGAAAAACTGTTTTTT
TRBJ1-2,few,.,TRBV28,CASSLFGQGGYYGYTF,TGTGCCAGCAGTTTATTCGGCCAGGGCGGCTACTATGGCTACACCTTC
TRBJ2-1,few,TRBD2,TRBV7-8,CASSLESGGTNNEQFF,TGTGCCAGCAGCTTAGAAAGCGGGGGGACAAACAATGAGCAGTTCTTC
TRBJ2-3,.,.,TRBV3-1,CASSPESTDTQYF,TGTGCCAGCAGCCCAGAGAGCACAGATACGCAGTATTTT
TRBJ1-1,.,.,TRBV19,CASVGGDTEAFF,TGTGCCAGTGTTGGGGGCGACACTGAAGCTTTCTTT
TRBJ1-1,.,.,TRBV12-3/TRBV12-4,CASTLGGSATEAFF,TGTGCCAGCACCCTGGGAGGGTCGGCCACTGAAGCTTTCTTT
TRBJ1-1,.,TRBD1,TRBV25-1,CASSWDTGGTEAFF,TGTGCCAGCAGTTGGGACACAGGGGGCACTGAAGCTTTCTTT
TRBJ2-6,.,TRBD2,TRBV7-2,CASNGGGEVFTGANVLTF,TGTGCCAGCAACGGGGGGGGCGAAGTTTTTACTGGGGCCAACGTCCTGACTTTC